This is a list of T cell receptor beta chains from one sample in a study of T-cell memory formation after mild COVID-19. TCRdb itself ran the 5' RACE reads through MiXCR, one entry per CDR3 protein. This table holds a few hundred thousand distinct CDR3 sequences, about 20% found once. The sample comprised PBMCs or a T cell subset sorted from them (not recorded which). The receptors originated from an adult woman who had mild COVID-19 (a few samples of this study predate the infection). Cell type and time point are not known. CDR3s include the opening cysteine and the closing phenylalanine or tryptophan. D genes are given only for firm matches. Clone size appears in some rows only: once, few, many, or a class for an expanded clone.

d_call clone_size j_call v_call cdr3_aa cdr3_nt
TRBD2 few TRBJ2-7 TRBV18 CASSPGGSSYYEQYF TGTGCCAGCTCACCGGGGGGGTCCTCCTACTACGAGCAGTACTTC
. few TRBJ1-1 TRBV6-2/TRBV6-3 CASSYSWGPTEAFF TGTGCCAGCAGTTACTCTTGGGGGCCCACTGAAGCTTTCTTT
. . TRBJ2-2 TRBV12-3/TRBV12-4 CASSLALHNTGELFF TGTGCCAGCAGTTTAGCGTTACACAACACCGGGGAGCTGTTTTTT
. . TRBJ2-6 TRBV12-3/TRBV12-4 CASGGLSGAGAKVLTF TGTGCCAGCGGAGGCCTCTCAGGGGCTGGGGCCAAAGTCCTGACTTTC
. many TRBJ2-7 TRBV4-2 CASSPSQGFEQYF TGTGCCAGCAGCCCCTCACAGGGTTTCGAGCAGTACTTC
. many TRBJ2-1 TRBV24-1 CATSLSGGYNEQFF TGTGCCACCAGTCTGTCTGGGGGATACAATGAGCAGTTCTTC
. . TRBJ1-4 TRBV5-1 CASSVRAATNEKLFF TGCGCCAGCAGCGTTCGAGCAGCAACTAATGAAAAACTGTTTTTT
. many TRBJ1-3 TRBV29-1 CLCFDGNTIYF TGCCTGTGTTTCGATGGAAACACCATATATTTT
. few TRBJ1-1 TRBV7-8 CASSLALQGEAFF TGTGCCAGCAGCTTAGCGCTTCAAGGAGAAGCTTTCTTT
TRBD1 . TRBJ1-3 TRBV6-5 CASSYSSFWTGPRSGNTIYF TGTGCCAGCAGTTACTCGTCCTTTTGGACAGGGCCCCGCTCTGGAAACACCATATATTTT
. . TRBJ1-2 TRBV19 CASSIGGANYTF TGTGCCAGTAGTATAGGAGGCGCAAACTACACCTTC
TRBD1 few TRBJ2-7 TRBV5-1 CASSFLTRDRGPSSSYEQYF TGCGCCAGCAGCTTTCTGACCCGGGACAGGGGTCCCTCTAGCTCCTACGAGCAGTACTTC
. many TRBJ1-3 TRBV7-9 CASSMRTDSGNTIYF TGTGCCAGCAGCATGAGGACCGACTCTGGAAACACCATATATTTT
. . TRBJ2-7 TRBV11-1 CASSARGRPSYEQYF TGTGCCAGCAGCGCTCGGGGCCGTCCTTCCTACGAGCAGTACTTC
. . TRBJ2-1 TRBV4-3 CASSQDKSVHNEQFF TGCGCCAGCAGCCAAGATAAGTCTGTGCACAATGAGCAGTTCTTC
TRBD1 few TRBJ2-1 TRBV29-1 CSVEGGTGTGAEQFF TGCAGCGTTGAAGGAGGGACAGGTACAGGGGCTGAGCAGTTCTTC
. few TRBJ2-2 TRBV2 CASSGTYGTGELFF TGTGCCAGCAGTGGGACTTACGGCACCGGGGAGCTGTTTTTT
. few TRBJ2-3 TRBV6-6 CASSYQTFTSDTQYF TGTGCCAGCAGTTACCAGACTTTCACTTCGGATACGCAGTATTTT
TRBD2 few TRBJ2-7 TRBV11-1 CASSTLAGALYEQYF TGTGCCAGCAGCACCCTAGCGGGGGCTCTCTACGAGCAGTACTTC
. few TRBJ2-1 TRBV18 CASSQGPSYNEQFF TGTGCCAGCTCGCAAGGTCCCTCTTACAATGAGCAGTTCTTC
TRBD2 many TRBJ2-1 TRBV29-1 CSVEAQTSGPYNEQFF TGCAGCGTTGAAGCACAGACTAGCGGGCCCTACAATGAGCAGTTCTTC
TRBD2 many TRBJ2-3 TRBV6-2/TRBV6-3 CASSQGLASLSGTDTQYF TGTGCCAGCAGCCAGGGACTAGCGAGCCTCTCCGGCACAGATACGCAGTATTTT
TRBD1 . TRBJ2-1 TRBV20-1 CSVRGLEPNNEQFF TGCAGTGTCAGGGGGCTAGAGCCCAACAATGAGCAGTTCTTC
. few TRBJ2-6 TRBV7-9 CASSLGSMGEYSGANVLTF TGTGCCAGCAGCTTAGGTTCTATGGGGGAGTACTCTGGGGCCAACGTCCTGACTTTC
. . TRBJ2-3 TRBV9 CASSVDRTSHIELTQYF TGTGCCAGCAGCGTAGACCGGACTTCTCACATCGAGTTGACGCAGTATTTT
. . TRBJ2-3 TRBV10-3 CAIKGAGTDTQYF TGTGCCATCAAGGGCGCGGGTACAGATACGCAGTATTTT
. few TRBJ2-1 TRBV6-1 CASSEDSYNEQFF TGTGCCAGCAGTGAAGACAGTTACAATGAGCAGTTCTTC
. . TRBJ2-6 TRBV5-5 CASSLDRGRLSGANVLTF TGTGCCAGCAGCTTGGATCGAGGCAGACTATCTGGGGCCAACGTCCTGACTTTC
. . TRBJ2-3 TRBV29-1 CSVQGWGNRDTQYF TGCAGCGTTCAGGGGTGGGGGAATAGAGATACGCAGTATTTT
TRBD1 few TRBJ2-2 TRBV5-1 CASTDGTANTGELFF TGCGCCAGCACTGACGGGACAGCGAACACCGGGGAGCTGTTTTTT
. . TRBJ1-2 TRBV12-3/TRBV12-4 CASSFREVSYGYTF TGTGCCAGCAGTTTCAGAGAGGTCTCTTATGGCTACACCTTC
TRBD1 . TRBJ1-2 TRBV12-3/TRBV12-4 CASSQGQISYGYTF TGTGCCAGCAGTCAGGGACAGATTTCCTATGGCTACACCTTC
. few TRBJ2-5 TRBV27 CASSLAITGAGETQYF TGTGCCAGCAGTTTAGCGATTACAGGTGCCGGGGAGACCCAGTACTTC
. . TRBJ2-5 TRBV9 CASSSSDGRSQETQYF TGTGCCAGCAGCTCCTCGGACGGGCGTTCTCAAGAGACCCAGTACTTC
. few TRBJ2-1 TRBV7-9 CASSRSIEQFF TGTGCCAGCAGCCGGAGTATTGAGCAGTTCTTC
. few TRBJ2-1 TRBV29-1 CSVSGQTFEQFF TGCAGCGTCTCCGGACAAACTTTTGAGCAGTTCTTC
TRBD1 few TRBJ1-1 TRBV10-3 CAISLTGEVNTEAFF TGTGCCATCAGTTTGACAGGGGAAGTGAACACTGAAGCTTTCTTT
TRBD1 . TRBJ2-5 TRBV5-6 CASQETGYETQYF TGTGCCAGCCAAGAGACAGGGTACGAGACCCAGTACTTC
. . TRBJ1-1 TRBV20-1 CSARSSEGWTEAFF TGCAGTGCTAGATCATCAGAGGGCTGGACTGAAGCTTTCTTT
. . TRBJ1-1 TRBV6-2/TRBV6-3 CASSKGLTEAFF TGTGCCAGCAGCAAGGGGCTAACTGAAGCTTTCTTT
. once TRBJ2-7 TRBV7-6 CASSPDFPPYEQYF TGTGCCAGCAGCCCTGACTTCCCCCCCTACGAGCAGTACTTC
TRBD2 few TRBJ2-1 TRBV18 CASSPIAGGNGNEQFF TGTGCCAGCTCACCGATAGCGGGAGGAAATGGTAATGAGCAGTTCTTC
. few TRBJ2-5 TRBV7-9 CASSWDSYETQYF TGTGCCAGCAGCTGGGACTCGTACGAGACCCAGTACTTC
. few TRBJ1-2 TRBV7-9 CASSSSGGKYGYTF TGTGCCAGCAGCTCCTCGGGGGGGAAGTATGGCTACACCTTC
. . TRBJ2-1 TRBV4-2 CASSQEIGGHEQFF TGTGCCAGCAGCCAAGAGATTGGGGGGCATGAGCAGTTCTTC
. few TRBJ1-1 TRBV12-3/TRBV12-4 CASSWGLTNTEAFF TGTGCCAGCAGCTGGGGGCTCACGAACACTGAAGCTTTCTTT
. . TRBJ2-3 TRBV2 CASSWASTDTQYF TGTGCCAGCAGTTGGGCTAGCACAGATACGCAGTATTTT
TRBD1 few TRBJ2-6 TRBV6-5 CASRNDRGYSGANVLTF TGTGCCAGCAGAAATGACAGGGGATACTCTGGGGCCAACGTCCTGACTTTC
TRBD1 . TRBJ1-6 TRBV10-3 CAISEQGRDSPLHF TGTGCCATCAGTGAACAGGGGAGGGATTCACCCCTCCACTTT
TRBD2 . TRBJ2-2 TRBV2 CASTRGLAGGTGELFF TGTGCCAGCACCCGAGGACTAGCGGGAGGGACCGGGGAGCTGTTTTTT
. few TRBJ1-1 TRBV27 CASSPRGSTEAFF TGTGCCAGCAGTCCGCGTGGCAGCACTGAAGCTTTCTTT
TRBD1 . TRBJ2-5 TRBV5-1 CASSAAGTGGETQYF TGCGCCAGCAGCGCAGCCGGGACAGGGGGCGAGACCCAGTACTTC
. . TRBJ1-2 TRBV7-9 CASSLGVRDGYTF TGTGCCAGCAGCTTAGGGGTCCGGGACGGCTACACCTTC